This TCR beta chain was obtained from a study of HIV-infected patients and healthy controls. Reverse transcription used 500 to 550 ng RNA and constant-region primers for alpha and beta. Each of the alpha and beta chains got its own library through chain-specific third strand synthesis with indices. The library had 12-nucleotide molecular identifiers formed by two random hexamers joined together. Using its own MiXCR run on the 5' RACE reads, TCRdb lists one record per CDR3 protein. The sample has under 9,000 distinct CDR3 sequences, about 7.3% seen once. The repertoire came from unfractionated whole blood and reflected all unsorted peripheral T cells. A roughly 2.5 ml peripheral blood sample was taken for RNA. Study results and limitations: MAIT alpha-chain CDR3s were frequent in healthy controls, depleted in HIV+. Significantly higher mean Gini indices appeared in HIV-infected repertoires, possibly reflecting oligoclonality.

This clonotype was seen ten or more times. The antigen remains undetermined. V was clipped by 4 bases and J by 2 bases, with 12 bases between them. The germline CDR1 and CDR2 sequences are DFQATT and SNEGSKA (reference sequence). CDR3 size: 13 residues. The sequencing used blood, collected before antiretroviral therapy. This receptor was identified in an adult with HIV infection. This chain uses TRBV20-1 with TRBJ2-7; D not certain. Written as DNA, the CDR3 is TGCAGTGCTAATCAAGTGGCCGCCTACGAGCAGTACTTC. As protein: CSANQVAAYEQYF.